Shown below are 24 T cell receptor beta chains from a single sample sequenced in a study of blood T cells in healthy people across ages. PCR was performed a second time for 7 to 11 cycles using a sample-barcoded 5' primer and a J-beta primer mix. TCRdb ran MiXCR on the 5' RACE reads and lists one entry per CDR3 protein. The sample includes 1,800,000 or so distinct CDR3 sequences, more than 35% of them seen just once. Sequencing was performed on blood. The receptors stem from a human donor in good health.

This clonotype has more than one count but fewer than ten. The rearrangement joins TRBV25-1 to TRBJ1-2, with D unresolved. The CDR3 covers 13 residues. Germline CDR1 reads MGHDK; CDR2 reads SYGVNS. V shed 1 base and J shed 6 bases, with 9 bases lying between them. Here the CDR3 DNA reads TGTGCCAGCAGTGAATCGTTCCCGGATGGCTACACCTTC. As protein: CASSESFPDGYTF.

This chain joins TRBV12-3 or TRBV12-4 and TRBJ2-1; D possibly corresponds to TRBD2 (6 bases). The CDR3 has 15 amino acids. V gave up 4 bases and J gave up 7 bases, with 17 bases separating them. The CDR3: CASSSPLLARNEQFF. CDR3 nucleotide sequence: TGTGCCAGCAGTTCCCCCCTTCTAGCGAGAAATGAGCAGTTCTTC.

The V and J genes are TRBV5-1 and TRBJ2-1; D assignment may be TRBD1 or TRBD2 (7 bases each). CDR1 and CDR2 (germline): SGHRS, YFSETQ. The germline V and J ends were trimmed by 6 bases and 8 bases, with 33 bases remaining between them. The CDR3 spans 19 residues. The DNA for the CDR3 is TGCGCCAGCAACCCGGGGGGACAGACGTCTGGGGGCATGTGGGATGAGCAGTTCTTC. Protein: CASNPGGQTSGGMWDEQFF.

The chain recombines TRBV20-1 with TRBJ1-2; 7 nucleotides agree with TRBD1. This CDR3 has 13 residues. Trimming at V came to 1 base and at J to 5 bases, leaving 4 bases not matched to a gene. Germline V gene sequence: CDR1 DFQATT, CDR2 SNEGSKA (reference sequence). CDR3 amino acids: CSARGDSSYGYTF. CDR3 nucleotides: TGCAGTGCTAGAGGGGACAGTAGTTATGGCTACACCTTC.

This clonotype has a single count. This rearrangement joins TRBV28 to TRBJ1-5, with 12 bases fitting TRBD1. CDR3 length: 18 residues. Trimming removed 6 bases from V and 0 bases from J; junction bases left unmatched: 9. CDR1 MDHEN and CDR2 SYDVKM come from the germline V gene. This CDR3 reads CASRSGTGGYYSNQPQHF. The CDR3 bases are TGTGCCAGCAGATCCGGGACAGGGGGCTATTATAGCAATCAGCCCCAGCATTTT.

The chain is built from TRBV3-1 and TRBJ2-1, with TRBD2 matching 11 bases. This CDR3 comprises 18 residues. After removal of 5 bases from V and 2 bases from J, the junction contained 11 bases not matched to a gene. The germline V gene encodes CDR1 LGHDT and CDR2 YNNKEL (reference sequence). DNA of the CDR3: TGTGCCAGCAGCACAATAGCGGGGGGGCAAAAGACCTACAATGAGCAGTTCTTC. It encodes CASSTIAGGQKTYNEQFF.

The genes are TRBV20-1 and TRBJ2-6; D is unresolved. The CDR3 covers 16 residues. CDR1 is DFQATT and CDR2 is SNEGSKA in the germline V gene (reference sequence). V was pared by 0 bases and J by 0 bases, with 9 bases between. CDR3 nucleotides: TGCAGTGCTAGAGATCTCCGGAACTCTGGGGCCAACGTCCTGACTTTC. Translating gives CSARDLRNSGANVLTF.

This chain uses TRBV25-1 with TRBJ1-2, with 8 positions matching TRBD1. J lost 3 bases, V lost 3 bases, and 21 bases had no gene match. The CDR3 contains 20 residues. Per the germline V gene, CDR1 is MGHDK and CDR2 is SYGVNS. The DNA for the CDR3 is TGTGCCAGCAGTGATTATGGGGCAGGGGGCATTCGCGACTCTGACTATGGCTACACCTTC. Amino acids: CASSDYGAGGIRDSDYGYTF.

The gene calls are TRBV2 and TRBJ2-1; 13 nucleotides match TRBD2. The CDR3 contains 16 residues. V lost 6 bases to trimming and J lost 1 base; unmatched junction nucleotides: 3. From germline, CDR1 is SNHLY and CDR2 FYNNEI. CDR3 DNA sequence: TGTGCCAGCAGGGGGACTAGCGGGGTTTCCTACAATGAGCAGTTCTTC. Amino acid sequence: CASRGTSGVSYNEQFF. The full variable domain, its missing parts supplied by reference TRBV2 and TRBJ2-1, is EPEVTQTPSHQVTQMGQEVILRCVPISNHLYFYWYRQILGQKVEFLVSFYNNEISEKSEIFDDQFSVERPDGSNFTLKIRSTKLEDSAMYFCASRGTSGVSYNEQFFGPGTRLTVL.

The chain recombines TRBV10-3 with TRBJ2-3, with D possibly being TRBD1 (6 bases). Germline CDR1 reads ENHRY; CDR2 reads SYGVKD. V dropped 0 bases and J dropped 5 bases, with 18 bases sitting between them. There are 17 residues in the CDR3. The CDR3 region is CAISESISEGQQDTQYF. The DNA for the CDR3 is TGTGCCATCAGTGAGTCAATATCGGAAGGACAGCAAGATACGCAGTATTTT.

The chain couples TRBV3-1 to TRBJ2-1; 8 bases are a match to TRBD2. Trimming removed 4 bases from V and 0 bases from J; junction bases left unmatched: 8. Germline values: CDR1 LGHDT, CDR2 YNNKEL (reference sequence). The CDR3 length is 17 residues. In nucleotides, the CDR3 is TGTGCCAGCAGCCTGCGACTAGCGCCTAGCTCCTACAATGAGCAGTTCTTC. It specifies CASSLRLAPSSYNEQFF.

Remarks on this clonotype: This may stem from a read error, because a much larger clone lies one nucleotide away. The chain couples TRBV7-2 to TRBJ2-5, with TRBD2 as a possible D gene (5 bases). Germline CDR1 reads SGHTA; CDR2 reads FQGNSA. V was trimmed by 1 base and J by 7 bases, leaving 7 bases between them. The CDR3 is made up of 12 amino acids. CDR3: CTSSLVAGTQYF. The CDR3 DNA reads TGTACCAGCAGCTTAGTTGCGGGGACCCAGTACTTC.

The CDR3: CATAWGMGTEAFF. CDR3 bases: TGTGCCACCGCTTGGGGGATGGGTACTGAAGCTTTCTTT. The V gene is TRBV10-3, the J gene TRBJ1-1; D might be TRBD1 (5 bases). The length of the CDR3 is 13 residues. Trimming pared 10 bases from V and 5 bases from J, leaving 17 bases between. CDR1 is ENHRY and CDR2 is SYGVKD in the germline V gene.

The chain combines TRBV12-3 or TRBV12-4 with TRBJ1-4; perhaps TRBD1 as D (5 bases). The CDR3 runs 18 residues. Trimming took off 2 bases at V and 2 bases at J, with 18 bases between the two ends. The CDR3 DNA reads TGTGCCAGCAGTTTATTAACAGGTTATAAGATCACTAATGAAAAACTGTTTTTT. The encoded protein is CASSLLTGYKITNEKLFF.

In its sample, this clonotype was seen a few times. The gene calls are TRBV12-3 or TRBV12-4 and TRBJ2-1; D possibly uses TRBD1 or TRBD2 (5 bases each). V lost 7 bases and J 0 bases, leaving 13 bases between the germline ends. CDR3 length equals 15 residues. This CDR3 is CASTLVGGSYNEQFF. CDR3 DNA sequence: TGTGCCAGCACCCTAGTTGGGGGCTCCTACAATGAGCAGTTCTTC.

The V gene is TRBV27, the J gene TRBJ1-6, with 8 bases that match TRBD1. Trimming removed 1 base from V and 9 bases from J; junction bases left unmatched: 5. This CDR3 spans 15 amino acids. Germline V lookup: CDR1 MNHEY, CDR2 SMNVEV (reference sequence). The CDR3 loop is CASSLYRGSSSPLHF. CDR3 DNA: TGTGCCAGCAGTTTATACAGGGGGTCCAGTTCACCCCTCCACTTT.

This chain's CDR3 is CSARDSGGSNTEAFF. The DNA of the CDR3 is TGCAGTGCTAGAGACTCTGGAGGGTCGAACACTGAAGCTTTCTTT. The chain employs TRBV20-1 and TRBJ1-1, with D hard to call. Between the trimmed V and J ends, which lost 0 bases and 1 base, there was a span of 12 bases. The germline V gene has CDR1 DFQATT and CDR2 SNEGSKA (reference sequence). The CDR3 has 15 amino acids.

The chain links TRBV6-1 to TRBJ2-7; no clear D gene. The germline gives CDR1 MNHNS, CDR2 SASEGT. V lost 2 bases and J 0 bases, leaving 17 bases between the germline ends. This CDR3 region has 17 residues. CDR3 sequence: CASSEFALPPSSYEQYF. The CDR3 DNA sequence: TGTGCCAGCAGTGAATTCGCATTGCCGCCGTCCTCCTACGAGCAGTACTTC.

The V and J genes are TRBV12-3 or TRBV12-4 and TRBJ1-1; no reliable D call. The CDR3 extends over 15 amino acids. V shed 3 bases and J shed 0 bases, with 11 bases lying between them. CDR3 DNA: TGTGCCAGCAGTTTGAACCGCATGTTGAACACTGAAGCTTTCTTT. It is translated as CASSLNRMLNTEAFF.

This clonotype was seen a handful of times. This chain connects TRBV29-1 to TRBJ2-7, with D possibly being TRBD1 or TRBD2 (7 bases each). V was clipped by 7 bases and J by 7 bases, with 11 bases between them. Germline V lookup: CDR1 SQVTM, CDR2 ANQGSEA. The CDR3 loop spans 10 amino acids. The DNA for the CDR3 is TGCAGCGCCAGGGGGGGAGAGCAGTACTTC. Encoded protein: CSARGGEQYF.

The chain has TRBV5-1 and TRBJ1-2, with a weak D call TRBD1 (5 bases). The V gene lost 4 bases and the J gene lost 0 bases, with 13 bases spanning the gap. This CDR3 contains 15 residues. The germline gives CDR1 SGHRS, CDR2 YFSETQ. The chain's CDR3 is CASSGQGSSNYGYTF. The CDR3 nucleotides are TGCGCCAGCAGCGGGCAGGGCTCCTCTAACTATGGCTACACCTTC. Drawing the rest from reference TRBV5-1 and TRBJ1-2, the complete variable domain is KAGVTQTPRYLIKTRGQQVTLSCSPISGHRSVSWYQQTPGQGLQFLFEYFSETQRNKGNFPGRFSGRQFSNSRSEMNVSTLELGDSALYLCASSGQGSSNYGYTFGSGTRLTVV.

In its sample, this clonotype was seen a few times. The gene calls are TRBV10-3 and TRBJ1-2; no clear D gene. V was trimmed by 2 bases and J by 3 bases, leaving 7 bases between them. The CDR3 runs 13 residues. The germline V gene encodes CDR1 ENHRY and CDR2 SYGVKD. The CDR3 DNA sequence: TGTGCCATCAGTGAGAGCCAGGACTATGGCTACACCTTC. Translating gives CAISESQDYGYTF.

This clonotype was observed a handful of times. The V call is TRBV4-3, the J call TRBJ2-3, with 7 bases matching TRBD2. Germline-derived CDR1 and CDR2 are LGHNA and YSLEER. The CDR3 extends over 16 amino acids. V was clipped by 4 bases and J by 0 bases; unmatched bases: 7. The CDR3 loop is CASSLFRGESTDTQYF. CDR3 nucleotides: TGCGCCAGCAGCCTATTCCGGGGGGAGAGCACAGATACGCAGTATTTT.

The chain has TRBV11-2 and TRBJ2-7; the D gene is possibly TRBD2 (5 bases). CDR1 and CDR2 (germline): SGHAT, FQNNGV. CDR3 length equals 17 residues. V was trimmed by 3 bases and J by 2 bases, leaving 20 bases between them. The DNA for the CDR3 is TGTGCCAGCAGCTTGGAGGTAATGAGGGAGTACCCCTACGAGCAGTACTTC. Translation gives CASSLEVMREYPYEQYF.